This TCR beta chain was documented in a study of molecular identifiers for immune sequencing clone quantification. Findings and caveats of the study: Investigators reportedly could detect spiked Jurkat TCR RNA from one cell among 1.1 million or so naive cells. Under 1% of molecules in naive cells, but over 99% of effector molecules, belonged to clones above 20 RNA copies.

Previously published methods and listed TCR primers were used for the bulk TCR libraries. TCRdb re-analysed the PCR reads in MiXCR, keeping a single row per CDR3 protein. The sample yields 8,000 to 13,000 distinct CDR3 sequences, roughly 18% seen once. On this clonotype itself: Antigen unknown.

Per germline, CDR1 SNHLY and CDR2 FYNNEI. This CDR3 comprises 13 residues. With V trimmed by 9 bases and J by 10 bases, 9 bases remained unmatched. The genes are TRBV2 and TRBJ1-4, with 9 bases matching TRBD1. The clonotype originates from a human donor in good health. Some libraries in this study had Jurkat cell RNA spiked in. Sequenced input: naive CD8+ T cells from blood, with Jurkat cell RNA spiked in. Subset specified: FACS-sorted CD8+CD4-CCR7+CD45RA+ naive T cells. The CDR3 protein is CASTGGFGGKLFF. As DNA, the CDR3 is TGTGCCAGTACAGGGGGCTTTGGGGGAAAACTGTTTTTT.